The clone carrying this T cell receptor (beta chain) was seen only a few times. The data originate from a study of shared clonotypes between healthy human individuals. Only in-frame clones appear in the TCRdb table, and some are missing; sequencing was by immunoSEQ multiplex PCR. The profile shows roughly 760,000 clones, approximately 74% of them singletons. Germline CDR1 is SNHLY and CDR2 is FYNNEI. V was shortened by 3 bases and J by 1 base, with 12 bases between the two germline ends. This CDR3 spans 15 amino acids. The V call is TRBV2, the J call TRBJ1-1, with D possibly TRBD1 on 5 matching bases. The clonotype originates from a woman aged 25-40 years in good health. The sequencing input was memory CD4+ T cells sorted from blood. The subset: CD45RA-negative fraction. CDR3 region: CASSEDINQNTEAFF. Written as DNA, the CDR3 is TGTGCCAGCAGTGAGGACATCAACCAGAACACTGAAGCTTTCTTT.